The 8 T cell receptor beta chains below come from one sample, sequenced in a study of blood T cells in healthy people across ages. Together with a sample-barcoded 5' primer, a J-beta primer mix was included in a second PCR lasting about 6 to 11 cycles. TCRdb analysed the 5' RACE reads with MiXCR anew, one entry per CDR3 protein. The repertoire has approximately 800,000 distinct CDR3 sequences, about a quarter of them found once; the top ten carry less than 3.5%. This same sample was also taken into another study, of T cells of mothers and their children.

Sequencing was carried out using blood. The receptors derive from a boy aged 10-17 years in good health.

V gene TRBV15 combines with J gene TRBJ2-7; unclear D gene. CDR1 and CDR2 from the germline V gene are LNHNV and YYDKDF (reference sequence). V was cut by 3 bases and J by 2 bases, with 11 bases left in between. The CDR3 spans 14 residues. The CDR3 reads CATSRSRVTYEQYF. As DNA, the CDR3 is TGTGCCACCAGCAGGTCTCGGGTGACCTACGAGCAGTACTTC.

This clonotype has a handful of counts. The chain uses TRBV2 and TRBJ2-7; TRBD1 matches 12 bases. The CDR3 extends over 16 amino acids. Looked up from germline, CDR1 is SNHLY and CDR2 is FYNNEI. The ends lost 5 bases at V and 7 bases at J; junction bases unmatched: 12. The CDR3 loop is CASSQPAGQGAEEQYF. CDR3 bases: TGTGCCAGCAGTCAACCTGCGGGACAGGGGGCGGAGGAGCAGTACTTC.

The gene calls are TRBV5-1 and TRBJ2-1; weak D call: TRBD1 (5 bases). The germline V gene encodes CDR1 SGHRS and CDR2 YFSETQ. V was trimmed by 2 bases and J by 4 bases, leaving 13 bases between them. The CDR3 has 15 amino acids. CDR3 region: CASSFSRQRYNEQFF. The CDR3 DNA reads as TGCGCCAGCAGCTTCAGCCGACAGAGATACAATGAGCAGTTCTTC.

There are many counts of this clonotype. The genes are TRBV6-5 and TRBJ2-5; 7 bases line up with TRBD1. The last part of the DNA fits TRBJ2-7 better; the J call may be wrong. The CDR3 sequence is 18 residues long. The germline V gene encodes CDR1 MNHEY and CDR2 SVGAGI. CDR3 DNA sequence: TGTGCCAGCAGTTACTCAGACAGGGACCCCCGCTCCCGCTACGAGCAGTACTTC. Its translation is CASSYSDRDPRSRYEQYF.

The chain links TRBV28 to TRBJ2-5; 8 nucleotides match TRBD2. V was clipped by 6 bases and J by 4 bases; unmatched bases: 13. The CDR3 has 16 amino acids. Germline V gene sequence: CDR1 MDHEN, CDR2 SYDVKM. The DNA for the CDR3 is TGTGCCAGCAGCTCCCCCCATCGGGGGGGGCCAGAGACCCAGTACTTC. Translating it yields CASSSPHRGGPETQYF.

This clonotype has just a few counts. This rearrangement joins TRBV12-1 to TRBJ2-3; no check of the table's D call, TRBD2, against the DNA was made. TRBV12-1 is deemed a pseudogene. The CDR3 covers 17 residues. The CDR3 DNA reads TGTGCCAGCAGCGATCGCGGACTAGCGGGGGAGGGAGATACGCAGTATTTT. It specifies CASSDRGLAGEGDTQYF.

The chain has TRBV6-6 and TRBJ2-2, with D maybe TRBD1 (6 bases). Per germline, CDR1 MNHNY and CDR2 SVGAGI (reference sequence). This CDR3 has 15 residues. V was cut by 2 bases and J by 7 bases, with 14 bases left in between. CDR3 DNA sequence: TGTGCCAGCAGTTACGACAGGAGAGGTGGCGGGGAGCTGTTTTTT. This translates into CASSYDRRGGGELFF.

The sample holds a few counts of this clonotype. V is TRBV28 and J is TRBJ2-5; TRBD2 matches at 11 bases. Germline CDR1 is MDHEN and CDR2 is SYDVKM. This CDR3 has 17 amino acids. V lost 6 bases and J lost 1; bases outside the gene matches: 10. The CDR3 sequence is CASSQWASGGPQETQYF. CDR3 nucleotide sequence: TGTGCCAGCAGCCAGTGGGCTAGCGGGGGGCCCCAAGAGACCCAGTACTTC.